This T cell receptor beta chain was profiled in a study of blood T cell repertoires in COVID-19. Germline CDR1 is MNHEY and CDR2 is SVGEGT. V lost 5 bases, J lost 4 bases, and 7 bases stayed unmatched. There are 16 residues in the CDR3. Original processing notes: Reference gene primers were amplified, and this amplification served to estimate nucleated cell counts. This table comes from immunoSEQ multiplex PCR, and its TCRdb copy is limited to in-frame clones, with some not included. Clone size and the V and J calls come from that table; the DNA yielded D and trimming. The repertoire consists of 250,000 to 300,000 clones, with 75% to 90% occurring once and the leading ten covering 2.2%.

The chain joins TRBV6-2 or TRBV6-3 to TRBJ2-6, with 8 bases matching TRBD1. Sequencing was carried out using peripheral blood. This receptor was identified in a woman aged 45-60 years who had recovered from COVID-19. CDR3 protein: CASSPFGQGGANVLTF. DNA for the CDR3: TGTGCCAGCAGTCCCTTTGGACAGGGAGGGGCCAACGTCCTGACTTTC.